This T cell receptor (beta chain) came from a study of cytomegalovirus exposure and HLA in healthy donors. Whole-study results and caveats: Of the V segments, some could not be distinguished, including TRBV6-2 and TRBV6-3, and were excluded.

The CDR3 is made up of 18 amino acids. As to this clone: Its antigen is unknown.

PCR involved 60 Vbeta and 13 Jbeta primers. Only in-frame clones appear in the TCRdb table, and some are missing; sequencing was by immunoSEQ multiplex PCR. The listing contains about 120,000 clones. Sequenced input: PBMCs. The gene calls are TRBV21-1 and TRBJ2-7; the table calls TRBD2, which could not be checked here. TRBV21-1 is a pseudogene. This receptor was taken from a young man in good health and CMV-seronegative. The CDR3 protein is CASSRRAGECHSSYEQYF. The CDR3 DNA sequence: TGTGCCAGCAGCAGGAGGGCGGGAGAGTGTCATTCGTCCTACGAGCAGTACTTC.